This T cell receptor (beta chain) was identified during a study of control samples from healthy donors and cancer patients. Between the trimmed V and J ends, which lost 2 bases and 6 bases, there was a span of 3 bases. This CDR3 contains 11 residues. Per germline, CDR1 SGHTS and CDR2 YDEGEE. Here immunoSEQ multiplex PCR was the method, and the copy in TCRdb shows in-frame clones only, minus some. The data show approximately 150,000 clones, 88% seen once. The chain is built from TRBV5-8 and TRBJ1-5; the D is unclear. The sequenced material came from blood. The clonotype originates from a man in his late teens or twenties in good health. This CDR3 is CASSFTQPQHF. DNA of the CDR3: TGTGCCAGCAGCTTCACTCAGCCCCAGCATTTT.